This record covers a single TCR beta chain. The target antigen is unknown. The record originates from a study of cytomegalovirus exposure and HLA in healthy donors. V lost 6 bases to trimming and J lost 3 bases, with 12 bases between them. CDR1 is SGHAT and CDR2 is FQNNGV in the germline V gene. The CDR3 totals 13 residues. The study, taken as a whole, reports: The study assumed roughly uniform donor sequencing depth for presence/absence analyses. Most TCR beta V segments were productive about 87% or about 30% of the time in an earlier analysis. V- and J-gene trimming of TCR beta was linked (in a later analysis) to a missense DCLRE1C variant. Most TCR sequences were seen very rarely across donors, but some public TCRs occurred in many.

Researchers ran the PCR with 60 Vbeta and 13 Jbeta primers. Sequencing was performed with immunoSEQ multiplex PCR; in TCRdb, only in-frame clones are kept and a portion is missing. This table has approximately 180,000 clones, 80% appearing once. The receptor was isolated from a man aged 25 to 40 in good health and CMV-seropositive. Sequences were obtained from PBMCs. The chain recombines TRBV11-2 with TRBJ2-7; D perhaps matches TRBD2 (6 bases). For the CDR3, the DNA is TGTGCCAGCAGTTGGGAGACTAGCTACGAGCAGTACTTC. Its protein product is CASSWETSYEQYF.